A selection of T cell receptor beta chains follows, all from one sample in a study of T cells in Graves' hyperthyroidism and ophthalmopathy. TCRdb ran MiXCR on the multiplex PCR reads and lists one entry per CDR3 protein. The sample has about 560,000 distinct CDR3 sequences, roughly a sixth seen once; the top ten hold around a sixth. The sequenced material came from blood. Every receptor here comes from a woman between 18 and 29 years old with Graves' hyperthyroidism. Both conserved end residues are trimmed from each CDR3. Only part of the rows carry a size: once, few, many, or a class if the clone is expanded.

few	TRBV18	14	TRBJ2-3	ASSPADRVLTDTQY
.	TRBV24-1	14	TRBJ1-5	ATSGGTGGRVEPQH
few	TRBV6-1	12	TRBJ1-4	ASRSDRGEEKLF
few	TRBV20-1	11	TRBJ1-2	SARDPGDYGYT
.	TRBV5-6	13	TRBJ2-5	ASGFPGTKKETQY
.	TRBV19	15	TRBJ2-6	ASSILEGFSGANVLT
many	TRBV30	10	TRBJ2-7	AWSLAAYEQY
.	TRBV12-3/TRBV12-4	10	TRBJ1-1	ASRTTEIEAF
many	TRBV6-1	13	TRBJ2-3	ASAGLAGSTDTQY
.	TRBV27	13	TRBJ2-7	ASSLGRALHYEQY
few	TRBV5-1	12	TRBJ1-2	ASSPGQGVSGYT
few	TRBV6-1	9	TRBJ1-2	ASTHGGSYT
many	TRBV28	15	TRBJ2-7	ASSLRLGGLGAGEQY
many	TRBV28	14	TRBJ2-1	ASSFVGTSVSDEQF
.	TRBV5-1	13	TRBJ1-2	ASSDVYRGDYGYT
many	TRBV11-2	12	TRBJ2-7	ASSWSEGMNEQY
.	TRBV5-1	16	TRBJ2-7	ASSLASGTIPASYEQY
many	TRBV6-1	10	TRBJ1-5	ASSARNQPQH
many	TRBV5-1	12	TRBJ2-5	ASSAGGTHMAQY
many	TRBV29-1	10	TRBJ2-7	SVEEGGVEQY
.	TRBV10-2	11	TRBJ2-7	ASSDYRSYEQY
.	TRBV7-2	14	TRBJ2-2	ASSLEFASGTGELF
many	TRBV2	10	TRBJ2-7	ASSESRYEQY
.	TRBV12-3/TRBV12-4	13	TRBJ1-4	ASRMGSGFLEKLF
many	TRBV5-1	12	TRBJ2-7	ASSLGSGIYEQY
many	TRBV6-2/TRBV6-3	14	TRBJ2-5	ASSSDDPGQGETQY
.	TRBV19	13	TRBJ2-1	ASRNAGLAGDEQF
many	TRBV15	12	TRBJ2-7	ATSRDSRGGEQY
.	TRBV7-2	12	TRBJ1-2	ASSLGQRKGGYT
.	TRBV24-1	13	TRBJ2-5	ATSDKGTGQETQY
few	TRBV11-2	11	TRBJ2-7	ASSLKRGNEQY
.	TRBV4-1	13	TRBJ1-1	ASSQAGSGNTEAF
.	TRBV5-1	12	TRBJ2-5	ASSLVSPGETQY
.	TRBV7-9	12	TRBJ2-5	ASSLAGLAETQY
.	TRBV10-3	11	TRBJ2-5	AITEGPGETQY
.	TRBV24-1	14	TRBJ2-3	ATSDRDSPSTDTQY
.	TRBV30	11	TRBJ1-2	AWTPGGPYGYT
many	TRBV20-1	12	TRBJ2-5	SANSGRAGETQY